These T cell receptor beta chains were read from a single sample in a study of cytomegalovirus exposure and HLA in healthy donors. TCRdb's copy holds only in-frame clones and misses some; the assay was immunoSEQ multiplex PCR. The sample shows over 110,000 clones, over 65% of them seen only once. The sample consisted of PBMCs. The receptor source for this set is a female donor in good health and CMV-seronegative. Both conserved end residues are part of each CDR3. A D gene is named only where the DNA matches it firmly. Size is stated for part of the rows, as once, few or many counts, or as a class when the clone is expanded.

V	J	D	size	CDR3	DNA
TRBV5-1	TRBJ2-2	-	-	CASSLEGQDTGELFF	TGCGCCAGCAGCTTGGAGGGGCAAGACACCGGGGAGCTGTTTTTT
TRBV7-2	TRBJ2-6	-	-	CASSWPRAGANVLTF	TGTGCCAGCAGCTGGCCGCGGGCTGGGGCCAACGTCCTGACTTTC
TRBV15	TRBJ2-4	-	few	CATSRQGAKNIQYF	TGTGCCACCAGCAGACAGGGGGCCAAAAACATTCAGTACTTC
TRBV7-9	TRBJ2-7	TRBD1	-	CSSSLGRGNVYEQYF	TGTTCCAGCAGCTTAGGCAGGGGGAACGTCTACGAGCAGTACTTC
TRBV7-2	TRBJ1-2	TRBD1	-	CASSPDRGGYTF	TGTGCCAGCAGTCCCGACAGGGGGGGCTACACCTTC
TRBV5-1	TRBJ2-5	-	-	CASSSMTGAQETQYF	TGCGCCAGCAGCAGTATGACAGGTGCTCAAGAGACCCAGTACTTC
TRBV29-1	TRBJ1-1	TRBD1	-	CSAAQGARTEAFF	TGCAGCGCCGCACAGGGGGCGAGGACTGAAGCTTTCTTT
TRBV10-3	TRBJ2-3	TRBD2	-	CAMGWREGSDTQYF	TGTGCCATGGGTTGGCGGGAGGGCTCGGATACGCAGTATTTT
TRBV4-2	TRBJ1-1	-	few	CASSQDEGGTEAFF	TGTGCCAGCAGCCAAGATGAGGGGGGGACTGAAGCTTTCTTT
TRBV2	TRBJ2-1	-	few	CASSDNEQFF	TGTGCCAGCTCCGACAATGAGCAGTTCTTC
TRBV5-1	TRBJ1-1	TRBD1	-	CASSSGQGAVEAFF	TGCGCCAGCAGCTCGGGACAGGGGGCGGTTGAAGCTTTCTTT
TRBV10-3	TRBJ2-6	-	-	CAIRDITSGANVLTF	TGTGCCATCAGAGACATTACATCTGGGGCCAACGTCCTGACTTTC
TRBV7-3	TRBJ1-5	-	-	CASSFPPSDPQPQHF	TGTGCCAGCAGCTTTCCCCCGTCAGATCCTCAGCCCCAGCATTTT
TRBV6-6	TRBJ2-2	-	-	CASRNLGQGTGELFF	TGTGCCAGCAGGAACCTGGGGCAGGGAACCGGGGAGCTGTTTTTT
TRBV4-1	TRBJ2-5	TRBD1	-	CASSHVTRTGARETQYF	TGCGCCAGCAGCCACGTAACCAGGACAGGGGCCCGAGAGACCCAGTACTTC
TRBV5-4	TRBJ1-2	-	-	CASSLVPEDRVYGYTF	TGTGCCAGCAGCTTGGTTCCCGAGGACAGAGTCTATGGCTACACCTTC
TRBV5-6	TRBJ2-7	TRBD2	-	CASSSLLAGGSDEQYF	TGTGCCAGCAGCTCCCTTTTGGCGGGGGGCAGCGACGAGCAGTACTTC
TRBV7-9	TRBJ1-4	-	once	CSSIRVVQKLFF	TGTTCCAGCATCCGGGTGGTTCAAAAACTGTTTTTT
TRBV6-6	TRBJ1-5	-	-	CASSYAGAGQPQHF	TGTGCCAGCAGTTACGCAGGGGCCGGGCAGCCCCAGCATTTT
TRBV7-2	TRBJ2-7	TRBD2	-	CASSLGAGDYEQYF	TGTGCCAGCAGCTTAGGCGCGGGGGACTACGAGCAGTACTTC